Reported below is one TCR beta chain. What it recognizes is unknown. These data come from a study of blood T cells in healthy people across ages. Study background: The capture of about one barcoded beta molecule per two T cells was achieved by template switching. Study-wide findings and caveats: Diversity was estimated from one million T cells, and these estimates were considered underestimates.

V was pared by 6 bases and J by 2 bases, with 13 bases between. Germline CDR1 reads DFQATT; CDR2 reads SNEGSKA (reference sequence). CDR3 length: 13 residues. The study drew donors from healthy Caucasian individuals in Russia aged roughly 6 to 90. Combining a sample-barcoded 5' primer with a J-beta primer mix, a second PCR ran for about 7 to 11 cycles. Any given sample supplied a minimum of 2.5 million CDR3-containing paired-end reads. TCRdb independently ran MiXCR on the 5' RACE reads; one entry per CDR3 protein. The sample gives around 520,000 distinct CDR3 sequences, 27% of which show up once; approximately 3.7% is in the top ten. The data were also submitted as part of a second study, on T cells of mothers and their children.

The receptor was isolated from a boy between 2 and 10 years old in good health. This chain uses TRBV20-1 with TRBJ2-5, with a tentative D call TRBD1 (6 bases). The sample consisted of blood. The CDR3 protein is CSAPSRGQETQYF. As DNA, the CDR3 is TGCAGTGCGCCCTCTAGGGGGCAAGAGACCCAGTACTTC.